This T cell receptor beta chain is drawn from a study of shared clonotypes between healthy human individuals. At the level of the study: CD4 naive and CD4 memory each took three plates per donor, while CD8 naive took two and CD8 memory one. Study outcomes and limitations: Shared across a handful of donors were around 5% of the naive CD4 clonotypes. Non-shared clonotypes were found to have lower generation probabilities than the clonotypes that were shared by all four of the sorted-subset donors. Investigators expected sequencing depth to affect clonotype sharing among donors.

As to this clone: The antigen remains unidentified.

Naive CD8 isolation took CD45RO-negative cells positively selected for CCR7 and excluded terminally differentiated effector memory CD45RA+ cells. Assay: immunoSEQ multiplex PCR; the TCRdb copy retains only in-frame clones and omits some. The sample holds around 600,000 clones, 85% to 95% seen once. The sample comprised naive CD8+ T cells sorted from blood. This sequence originates from a woman in her thirties in good health.

In nucleotides, the CDR3 is TGTGCCAGCAGCTTGGGACTAACCCCGAGGACCGGGGAGCTGTTTTTT. Translating it yields CASSLGLTPRTGELFF. The V and J genes are TRBV5-8 and TRBJ2-2; maybe TRBD2 (5 bases). This CDR3 is built from 16 residues. Looked up from germline, CDR1 is SGHTS and CDR2 is YDEGEE. With 0 bases removed from V and 5 bases from J, the gap between germline ends came to 14 bases.